What follows are 24 T cell receptor beta chains derived from one specimen sequenced in a study of T cell responses to AZD1222 COVID-19 vaccine. Sequenced by immunoSEQ multiplex PCR; TCRdb stores in-frame clones only, minus some. This table has tens of thousands of clones, more than 85% appearing once. The source was peripheral blood, collected 28 days after the second AZD1222 dose. These receptors were collected from an adult who received the AZD1222 COVID-19 vaccine.

This sequence joins TRBV9 and TRBJ2-3; a weak D match, TRBD2 (5 bases). This CDR3 comprises 15 residues. Trimming removed 3 bases from V and 0 bases from J, with 11 bases in between. The V gene's germline CDR1 is SGDLS and CDR2 YYNGEE. The CDR3 reads CASSASGTSTDTQYF. The CDR3 region has the DNA TGTGCCAGCAGCGCAAGCGGAACTAGCACAGATACGCAGTATTTT.

The chain recombines TRBV28 with TRBJ2-7; the D gene could be TRBD1 or TRBD2 (5 bases each). The CDR3 covers 14 residues. Germline V gives CDR1 MDHEN, CDR2 SYDVKM. V was pared by 3 bases and J by 0 bases, with 9 bases between. The CDR3 sequence: CASSLFGASYEQYF. The DNA for the CDR3 is TGTGCCAGCAGTTTGTTCGGGGCCTCCTACGAGCAGTACTTC.

This clone has a handful of counts. The chain employs TRBV9 and TRBJ2-5; 9 bases are a match to TRBD1. The CDR3 is 14 residues long. Germline assignment: CDR1 SGDLS and CDR2 YYNGEE. The V gene end was trimmed by 2 bases and the J gene end by 5 bases; junction bases not matched to a gene: 4. The CDR3 DNA reads TGTGCCAGCAGCGTGGGACAGGGCCGGGAGACCCAGTACTTC. It encodes CASSVGQGRETQYF.

CDR3 sequence reads: CASSLGRHLRREKLFF. CDR3 DNA sequence: TGTGCCAGCAGCTTGGGTCGGCACCTGAGGCGTGAAAAACTGTTTTTT. The chain carries TRBV7-8 and TRBJ1-4; D not certain. V lost 3 bases to trimming and J lost 7 bases, with 18 bases between them. The CDR3 has 16 residues. The germline V gene has CDR1 SGHVS and CDR2 FQNEAQ.

V and J are TRBV5-1 and TRBJ1-6; no reliable D call. The CDR3 totals 17 residues. V was pared by 4 bases and J by 0 bases, with 14 bases between. Per the germline V gene, CDR1 is SGHRS and CDR2 is YFSETQ. DNA for the CDR3: TGCGCCAGCAGCCCCGGGTCTTTGAGCTCCTATAATTCACCCCTCCACTTT. It yields the protein CASSPGSLSSYNSPLHF.

The chain couples TRBV24-1 to TRBJ2-1; 9 bases are shared with TRBD2. CDR3 length: 15 amino acids. Per the germline V gene, CDR1 is KGHDR and CDR2 is SFDVKD. Trimming at V came to 7 bases and at J to 2 bases, leaving 5 bases not matched to a gene. The CDR3 region has the DNA TGTGCCACCAGGGGAGCGGGAGGTCCCTACAATGAGCAGTTCTTC. Translating gives CATRGAGGPYNEQFF.

This chain connects TRBV3-1 (or the pseudogene TRBV3-2) to TRBJ2-1; 12 bases line up with TRBD2. The CDR3 length is 15 residues. V gave up 0 bases and J gave up 8 bases; unmatched junction bases: 2. CDR1 and CDR2 (germline): LGHDT, YNNKEL (reference sequence). The CDR3 loop reads CASSQEPSGRDEQFF. DNA for the CDR3: TGTGCCAGCAGCCAAGAGCCTAGCGGGAGGGATGAGCAGTTCTTC.

This chain uses TRBV5-1 with TRBJ2-7, with 14 positions matching TRBD2. Losses at the gene ends were 1 base for V and 6 bases for J; bases not matched to a gene: 6. This CDR3 has 16 residues. Germline CDR1 reads SGHRS; CDR2 reads YFSETQ. Here the CDR3 reads CASSLPGTSGRSEQYF. The DNA for the CDR3 is TGCGCCAGCAGCTTGCCCGGGACTAGCGGGAGAAGCGAGCAGTACTTC.

V usage is TRBV6-1 and J usage is TRBJ2-3; 12 bases fit TRBD2. Germline V lookup: CDR1 MNHNS, CDR2 SASEGT. CDR3 length equals 15 residues. After removal of 3 bases from V and 4 bases from J, the junction contained 2 bases not matched to a gene. CDR3 sequence reads: CASSETSGSSDTQYF. CDR3 bases: TGTGCCAGCAGTGAGACTAGCGGGAGTTCAGATACGCAGTATTTT.

This CDR3 is CASSETEMNTEAFF. As DNA, the CDR3 is TGTGCCAGTAGTGAGACCGAAATGAACACTGAAGCTTTCTTT. This chain connects TRBV19 to TRBJ1-1; D not certain. Trimming cost V 5 bases and J 0 bases, with 10 bases left between them. The length of the CDR3 is 14 residues. CDR1 and CDR2 from the germline V gene are LNHDA and SQIVND (reference sequence).

The chain couples TRBV5-1 to TRBJ1-3, with unresolved D. Germline V gene sequence: CDR1 SGHRS, CDR2 YFSETQ. V shed 1 base and J shed 0 bases, with 8 bases lying between them. This CDR3 has 15 residues. CDR3 amino acids: CASSLSTGSGNTIYF. The CDR3 DNA sequence: TGCGCCAGCAGCTTGAGCACGGGCTCTGGAAACACCATATATTTT.

The chain links TRBV27 to TRBJ2-1; no firm D call. From germline, CDR1 is MNHEY and CDR2 SMNVEV (reference sequence). The V gene lost 11 bases and the J gene lost 2 bases, with 19 bases spanning the gap. The CDR3 covers 15 residues. The chain's CDR3 is CAGTPDHIAYNEQFF. The CDR3 DNA follows: TGTGCCGGCACCCCTGACCACATAGCCTACAATGAGCAGTTCTTC.

V usage is TRBV18 and J usage is TRBJ1-6; the D gene is possibly TRBD1 (5 bases). The V end lost 1 base, the J end lost 7 bases, and 11 bases lay between the germline ends. Germline assignment: CDR1 KGHSH and CDR2 LQKENI. This CDR3 contains 15 residues. CDR3 nucleotides: TGTGCCAGCTCACCACAACAGGCGGTGAATTCACCCCTCCACTTT. The encoded protein is CASSPQQAVNSPLHF.

The V call is TRBV7-2, the J call TRBJ2-3; D gene unclear. CDR3 length equals 16 residues. V shed 1 base and J shed 0 bases, with 11 bases lying between them. The germline gives CDR1 SGHTA, CDR2 FQGNSA. CDR3 sequence (DNA): TGTGCCAGCAGCTTAGTATCCCCAGTGAGCACAGATACGCAGTATTTT. Translated: CASSLVSPVSTDTQYF.

The chain has TRBV21-1 and TRBJ2-7; TRBD1 reflects the table's D call only, with no check against the DNA. TRBV21-1 is a pseudogene locus. The CDR3 loop spans 14 amino acids. CDR3 protein: CASSKVGQGYEQYF. The DNA for the CDR3 is TGTGCCAGCAGCAAAGTTGGGCAGGGGTACGAGCAGTACTTC.

The gene calls are TRBV19 and TRBJ2-3; no definite D call. Germline CDR1 LNHDA, CDR2 SQIVND (reference sequence). V gave up 5 bases and J gave up 0 bases, with 9 bases separating them. The CDR3 has 14 residues. The CDR3 DNA reads as TGTGCCAGTAGTGGGTTAGGAAGCACAGATACGCAGTATTTT. Translation gives CASSGLGSTDTQYF.

V usage is TRBV28 and J usage is TRBJ1-5; D possibly corresponds to TRBD1 (6 bases). CDR3 length: 17 amino acids. Germline lookup yields CDR1 MDHEN and CDR2 SYDVKM. V was cut by 2 bases and J by 6 bases, with 20 bases left in between. Here the CDR3 DNA reads TGTGCCAGCAGTTTAAGTTTCGACGGCAGGGGTGGTCAGCCCCAGCATTTT. Translation gives CASSLSFDGRGGQPQHF. Variable domain in full (rest from reference TRBV28 and TRBJ1-5): DVKVTQSSRYLVKRTGEKVFLECVQDMDHENMFWYRQDPGLGLRLIYFSYDVKMKEKGDIPEGYSVSREKKERFSLILESASTNQTSMYLCASSLSFDGRGGQPQHFGDGTRLSIL.

This sequence joins TRBV7-8 and TRBJ1-1, with D unclear. This CDR3 is built from 14 residues. CDR1 and CDR2 from the germline V gene are SGHVS and FQNEAQ. V was shortened by 8 bases and J by 3 bases, with 16 bases between the two germline ends. CDR3 bases: TGTGCCAGCCCGATTGGGGTCTGGGACACTGAAGCTTTCTTT. Translating gives CASPIGVWDTEAFF.

A single count supports this clone. The chain carries TRBV5-1 and TRBJ2-7; D is perhaps TRBD2 (6 bases). In germline, CDR1 is SGHRS, CDR2 YFSETQ. Trimming shortened V by 1 base and J by 0 bases, and 8 bases separated the two germline ends. CDR3 length equals 14 residues. The CDR3 is CASSLTSFSYEQYF. As DNA, the CDR3 is TGCGCCAGCAGCTTGACTAGCTTCTCCTACGAGCAGTACTTC.

The rearrangement uses TRBV28 and TRBJ1-2; 7 nucleotides align to TRBD1. From germline, CDR1 is MDHEN and CDR2 SYDVKM. After removal of 5 bases from V and 4 bases from J, the junction contained 7 bases not matched to a gene. This CDR3 contains 14 residues. CDR3 nucleotides: TGTGCCAGCAGTCCAAACAGGGGAGGCTATGGCTACACCTTC. Translation: CASSPNRGGYGYTF.

The count of this clone is one. This rearrangement joins TRBV30 to TRBJ2-3; 7 bases agree with TRBD1. Trimming at V came to 4 bases and at J to 9 bases, leaving 1 base not matched to a gene. There are 10 residues in the CDR3. Germline V gives CDR1 GTSNPN, CDR2 SVGIG (reference sequence). DNA of the CDR3: TGTGCCTGGAACAGGGGAACGCAGTATTTT. Translated, it gives CAWNRGTQYF.

This chain joins TRBV28 and TRBJ2-7; 8 bases are shared with TRBD1. The CDR3 is made up of 12 amino acids. The J segment lost 11 bases and the V segment lost 6 bases, leaving 9 bases of the junction unmatched. Germline V CDR1 and CDR2: MDHEN, SYDVKM. CDR3 loop: CASSPPQGAKYF. The CDR3 nucleotides read TGTGCCAGCAGCCCCCCCCAGGGGGCAAAGTACTTC.

The V call is TRBV7-9, the J call TRBJ2-7, with D possibly TRBD2 on 6 matching bases. This CDR3 region has 12 residues. Germline CDR1 SEHNR, CDR2 FQNEAQ (reference sequence). V was cut by 5 bases and J by 3 bases, with 8 bases left in between. CDR3 sequence: CASSRGIYEQYF. CDR3 sequence (DNA): TGTGCCAGCAGCCGCGGGATCTACGAGCAGTACTTC.

The rearrangement links TRBV7-9 to TRBJ1-1; unclear D gene. With 1 base removed from V and 7 bases from J, the gap between germline ends came to 10 bases. The CDR3 consists of 13 residues. CDR1 is SEHNR, CDR2 FQNEAQ, per germline (reference sequence). CDR3 sequence: CASSLGGRFEAFF. In DNA, the CDR3 is TGTGCCAGCAGCTTAGGCGGGCGGTTTGAAGCTTTCTTT.